This TCR beta chain emerged from a study of control samples from healthy donors and cancer patients. Germline V gene lookup returns CDR1 MGHDK and CDR2 SYGVNS. The CDR3 spans 16 residues. V lost 3 bases and J lost 5, with 14 bases in between. Repertoires were generated with immunoSEQ multiplex PCR, while TCRdb's copy carries only in-frame clones and drops some. The sample carries about 120,000 clones, 87% recorded once. This sequence originates from a man aged 18 to 35 in good health. The V gene is TRBV25-1, the J gene TRBJ1-6; the D gene is possibly TRBD1 (6 bases). The sequenced sample consisted of blood. This chain's CDR3 is CASSDRTGSNNSPLHF. The DNA for the CDR3 is TGTGCCAGCAGTGACCGAACAGGGTCGAATAATTCACCCCTCCACTTT. Full variable domain (missing parts from reference TRBV25-1 and TRBJ1-6): EADIYQTPRYLVIGTGKKITLECSQTMGHDKMYWYQQDPGMELHLIHYSYGVNSTEKGDLSSESTVSRIRTEHFPLTLESARPSHTSQYLCASSDRTGSNNSPLHFGNGTRLTVT.